Many counts were recorded for the clone carrying this T cell receptor beta chain. Germline V gene data show CDR1 as KGHDR and CDR2 as SFDVKD. Unmatched junction bases numbered 3, after V lost 1 base and J lost 1 base. The CDR3 extends over 16 amino acids. The data stem from a study of T cells in Graves' hyperthyroidism and ophthalmopathy. There were TCR beta CDR3 regions amplified from RNA transcripts. The HTBI primer set drove a first-round RT-PCR of the TCR CDR3. Via MiXCR, TCRdb re-called the multiplex PCR reads, giving one row per CDR3 protein. The sample includes about 600,000 distinct CDR3 sequences, approximately 15% of them seen just once.

The chain carries TRBV24-1 and TRBJ2-3; 8 bases map to TRBD1. Sequenced input: blood. The TCR was taken from a woman under 30 with Graves' ophthalmopathy. The CDR3 DNA reads TGTGCCACCAGTGATTTTACAGGGGGTGGCACAGATACGCAGTATTTT. Its protein is CATSDFTGGGTDTQYF.